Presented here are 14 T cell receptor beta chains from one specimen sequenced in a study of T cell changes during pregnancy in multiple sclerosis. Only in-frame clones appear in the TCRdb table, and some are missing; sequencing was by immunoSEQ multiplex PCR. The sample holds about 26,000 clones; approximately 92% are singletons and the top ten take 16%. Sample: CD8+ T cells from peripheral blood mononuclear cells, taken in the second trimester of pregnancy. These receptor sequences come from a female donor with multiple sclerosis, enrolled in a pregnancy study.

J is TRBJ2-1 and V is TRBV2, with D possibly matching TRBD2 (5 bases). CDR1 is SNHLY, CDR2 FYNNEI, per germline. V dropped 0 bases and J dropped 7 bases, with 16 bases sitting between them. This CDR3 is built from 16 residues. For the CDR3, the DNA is TGTGCCAGCAGTGAAGCGCTTCGGAGGACTCAAAATGAGCAGTTCTTC. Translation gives CASSEALRRTQNEQFF.

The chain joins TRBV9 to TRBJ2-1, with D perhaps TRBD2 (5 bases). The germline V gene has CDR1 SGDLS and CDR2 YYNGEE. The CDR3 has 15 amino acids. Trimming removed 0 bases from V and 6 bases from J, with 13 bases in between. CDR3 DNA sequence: TGTGCCAGCAGCGTAGGAGGTGCGGGTTCCAATGAGCAGTTCTTC. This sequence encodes CASSVGGAGSNEQFF.

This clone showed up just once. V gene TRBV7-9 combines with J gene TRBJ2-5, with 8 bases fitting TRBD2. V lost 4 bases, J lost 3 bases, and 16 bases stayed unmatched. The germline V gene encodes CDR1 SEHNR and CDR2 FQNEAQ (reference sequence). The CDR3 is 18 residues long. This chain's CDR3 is CASSSASSSGRWKETQYF. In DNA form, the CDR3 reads TGTGCCAGCAGCTCAGCATCGTCCAGCGGGAGATGGAAAGAGACCCAGTACTTC.

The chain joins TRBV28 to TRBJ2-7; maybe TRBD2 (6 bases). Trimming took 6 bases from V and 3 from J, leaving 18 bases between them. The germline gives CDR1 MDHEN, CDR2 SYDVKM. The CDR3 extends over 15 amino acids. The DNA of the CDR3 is TGTGCCAGCAGCGGCCACGGGACTGAAGGCTACGAGCAGTACTTC. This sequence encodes CASSGHGTEGYEQYF.

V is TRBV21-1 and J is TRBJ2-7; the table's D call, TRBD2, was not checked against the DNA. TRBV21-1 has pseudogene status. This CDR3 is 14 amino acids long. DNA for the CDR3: TGTGCCAGCAGCTCCCGGCGGCTCCCCCACGAGCAGTACTTC. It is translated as CASSSRRLPHEQYF.

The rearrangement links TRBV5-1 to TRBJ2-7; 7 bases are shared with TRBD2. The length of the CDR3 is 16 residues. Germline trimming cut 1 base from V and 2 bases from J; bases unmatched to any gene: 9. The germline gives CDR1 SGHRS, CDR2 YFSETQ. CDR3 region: CASSLMGGSGPYEQYF. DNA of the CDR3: TGCGCCAGCAGCTTGATGGGCGGTAGCGGGCCCTACGAGCAGTACTTC.

In DNA form, the CDR3 reads TGTGCCAGCAGCTCCTTCAGGGTAACTGACGGTGGGACTGAAGCTTTCTTT. It specifies CASSSFRVTDGGTEAFF. The chain recombines TRBV14 with TRBJ1-1; TRBD1 might be the D (5 bases). CDR3 length: 17 residues. V dropped 5 bases and J dropped 5 bases, with 24 bases sitting between them. The germline V gene encodes CDR1 SGHDN and CDR2 FVKESK.

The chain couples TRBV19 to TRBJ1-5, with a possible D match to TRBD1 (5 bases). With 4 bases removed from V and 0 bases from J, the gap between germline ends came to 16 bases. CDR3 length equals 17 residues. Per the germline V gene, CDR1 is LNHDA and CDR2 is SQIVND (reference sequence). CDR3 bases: TGTGCCAGTAGTAACGTAGACAGAACGGATAGCAATCAGCCCCAGCATTTT. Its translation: CASSNVDRTDSNQPQHF.

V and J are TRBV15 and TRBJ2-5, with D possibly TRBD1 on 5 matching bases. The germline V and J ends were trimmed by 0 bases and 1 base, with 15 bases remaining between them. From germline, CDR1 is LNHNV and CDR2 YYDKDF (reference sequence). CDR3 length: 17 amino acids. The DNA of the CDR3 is TGTGCCACCAGCAGAGAGGCTGAGGACACCGTCCAAGAGACCCAGTACTTC. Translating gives CATSREAEDTVQETQYF.

The CDR3 bases are TGTGCCAGCAGTATCTCCGACAGGGACATCGGGGAGCTGTTTTTT. As protein: CASSISDRDIGELFF. This rearrangement joins TRBV28 to TRBJ2-2; 7 bases fit TRBD1. Trimming took 5 bases from V and 7 from J; bases not matched to a gene: 10. The CDR3 consists of 15 residues. Germline CDR1 and CDR2: MDHEN and SYDVKM. Full variable domain (outside the CDR3, taken from reference TRBV28 and TRBJ2-2): DVKVTQSSRYLVKRTGEKVFLECVQDMDHENMFWYRQDPGLGLRLIYFSYDVKMKEKGDIPEGYSVSREKKERFSLILESASTNQTSMYLCASSISDRDIGELFFGEGSRLTVL.

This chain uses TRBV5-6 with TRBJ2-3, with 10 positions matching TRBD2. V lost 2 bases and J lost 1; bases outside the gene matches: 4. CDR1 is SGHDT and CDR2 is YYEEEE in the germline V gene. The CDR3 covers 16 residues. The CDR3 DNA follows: TGTGCCAGCAGCTTAGGTCTAGCGGGAGGCACAGATACGCAGTATTTT. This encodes CASSLGLAGGTDTQYF.

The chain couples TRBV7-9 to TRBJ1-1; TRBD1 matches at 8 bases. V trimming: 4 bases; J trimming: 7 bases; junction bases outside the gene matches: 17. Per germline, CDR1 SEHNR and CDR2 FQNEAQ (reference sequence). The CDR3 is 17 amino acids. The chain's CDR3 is CASSWSIRKTGDDEAFF. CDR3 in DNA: TGTGCCAGCAGCTGGTCTATTCGGAAGACAGGGGATGATGAAGCTTTCTTT. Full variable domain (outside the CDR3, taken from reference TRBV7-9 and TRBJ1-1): DTGVSQNPRHKITKRGQNVTFRCDPISEHNRLYWYRQTLGQGPEFLTYFQNEAQLEKSRLLSDRFSAERPKGSFSTLEIQRTEQGDSAMYLCASSWSIRKTGDDEAFFGQGTRLTVV.

CDR3 in amino acids: CASSARGPTDTQYF. The CDR3 DNA follows: TGTGCCAGCAGCGCCAGGGGTCCCACAGATACGCAGTATTTT. The V and J genes are TRBV27 and TRBJ2-3, with D perhaps TRBD1 (6 bases). Germline CDR1 reads MNHEY; CDR2 reads SMNVEV (reference sequence). Trimming took off 6 bases at V and 2 bases at J, with 12 bases between the two ends. CDR3 size: 14 residues.

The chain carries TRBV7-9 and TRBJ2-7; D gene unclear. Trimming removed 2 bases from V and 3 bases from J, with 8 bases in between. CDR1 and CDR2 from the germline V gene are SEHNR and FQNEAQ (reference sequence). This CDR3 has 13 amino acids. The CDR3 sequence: CASSLWANYEQYF. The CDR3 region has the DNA TGTGCCAGCAGCTTATGGGCAAACTACGAGCAGTACTTC.